The next 23 T cell receptor beta chains were all read from a single sample in a study of OX40 agonist ivuxolimab in advanced cancers. Clones were sequenced by immunoSEQ multiplex PCR, and TCRdb holds only the in-frame ones, with some missing. Of tens of thousands of clones in the sample, approximately 86% were seen once. This specimen consisted of CD4+ or CD8+ T cells sorted from blood, obtained in a trial of the OX40 agonist ivuxolimab. The source is an adult with an advanced solid tumor such as melanoma, head and neck, liver or kidney cancer.

For the CDR3, the DNA is TGTGCCAGCAGCGTAGGCGGATTAAGCGAGCAGTACTTC. It yields the protein CASSVGGLSEQYF. V gene TRBV9 combines with J gene TRBJ2-7, with D uncertain. This CDR3 region has 13 residues. Germline V gives CDR1 SGDLS, CDR2 YYNGEE. V was clipped by 0 bases and J by 6 bases, with 10 bases between them.

J is TRBJ2-5 and V is TRBV7-2, with 9 bases matching TRBD1. Per the germline V gene, CDR1 is SGHTA and CDR2 is FQGNSA. There are 18 residues in the CDR3. V shed 2 bases, J shed 3 bases, and the junction held 13 bases outside the gene matches. CDR3 amino acids: CASSLRRRRQGVKETQYF. The CDR3 coding sequence is TGTGCCAGCAGCTTAAGGCGTCGGAGACAGGGGGTCAAAGAGACCCAGTACTTC.

This clone appeared a single time. CDR3 bases: TGTGCCAGCAGCTTACGGGACTATGACGATGAGCAGTTCTTC. Translated: CASSLRDYDDEQFF. The gene calls are TRBV7-7 and TRBJ2-1; 7 bases are a match to TRBD2. J lost 8 bases, V lost 2 bases, and 6 bases had no gene match. CDR1 SSHAT and CDR2 FNYEAQ come from the germline V gene (reference sequence). The CDR3 runs to 14 residues. The full variable domain, its missing parts supplied by reference TRBV7-7 and TRBJ2-1, is GAGVSQSPRYKVTKRGQDVTLRCDPISSHATLYWYQQALGQGPEFLTYFNYEAQPDKSGLPSDRFSAERPEGSISTLTIQRTEQRDSAMYRCASSLRDYDDEQFFGPGTRLTVL.

The V and J genes are TRBV6-1 and TRBJ1-6; D not resolved. V was shortened by 5 bases and J by 5 bases, with 10 bases between the two germline ends. The CDR3 has 14 residues. CDR1 is MNHNS, CDR2 SASEGT, per germline. The CDR3 DNA sequence: TGTGCCAGCAGTTGGGGTTCGGATAATTCACCCCTCCACTTT. Translating it yields CASSWGSDNSPLHF.

The chain links TRBV7-8 to TRBJ2-2; D not resolved. The CDR3 length is 15 residues. V was shortened by 4 bases and J by 2 bases, with 11 bases between the two germline ends. CDR1 and CDR2 from the germline V gene are SGHVS and FQNEAQ. CDR3 residues: CASSSRTVNTGELFF. CDR3 DNA: TGTGCCAGCAGCTCACGGACCGTCAACACCGGGGAGCTGTTTTTT.

The rearrangement joins TRBV7-8 to TRBJ2-3; D remains unclear. Trimming removed 8 bases from V and 1 base from J, with 10 bases in between. CDR3 length: 13 residues. Germline V lookup: CDR1 SGHVS, CDR2 FQNEAQ. The CDR3 region has the DNA TGTGCCAGCTCCACGGTCGGCACAGATACGCAGTATTTT. This codes for CASSTVGTDTQYF.

The count of this clone is one. As DNA, the CDR3 is TGTGCCAGCAGTAAGACGGTCTCCTACAATGAGCAGTTCTTC. Translation gives CASSKTVSYNEQFF. The chain carries TRBV6-5 and TRBJ2-1, with D hard to call. This CDR3 has 14 amino acids. V lost 5 bases and J 0 bases, leaving 8 bases between the germline ends. Germline V gene data show CDR1 as MNHEY and CDR2 as SVGAGI.

The gene calls are TRBV7-9 and TRBJ1-6; TRBD1 might be the D (6 bases). Trimming pared 5 bases from V and 4 bases from J, leaving 9 bases between. In germline, CDR1 is SEHNR, CDR2 FQNEAQ (reference sequence). This CDR3 has 14 residues. The CDR3 spells CASSPDSYNSPLHF. The CDR3 region has the DNA TGTGCCAGCAGCCCGGACAGTTATAATTCACCCCTCCACTTT.

V is TRBV2 and J is TRBJ2-5; 9 nucleotides line up with TRBD1. Germline V gene sequence: CDR1 SNHLY, CDR2 FYNNEI. The J segment lost 6 bases and the V segment lost 2 bases, leaving 10 bases of the junction unmatched. The CDR3 length is 16 residues. The CDR3 spells CASSEWDRAWYKTQYF. The CDR3 nucleotides are TGTGCCAGCAGTGAATGGGACAGGGCTTGGTACAAGACCCAGTACTTC.

The DNA for the CDR3 is TGTGCCAGCAGCTTAGGGACGCAGGGACTCGGGGAGCTGTTTTTT. It is translated as CASSLGTQGLGELFF. V gene TRBV11-2 combines with J gene TRBJ2-2; tentatively, D is TRBD2 (6 bases). Deletions cut 1 base from V and 7 bases from J, with 13 bases between. This CDR3 has 15 residues. The V gene's germline CDR1 is SGHAT and CDR2 FQNNGV.

V usage is TRBV28 and J usage is TRBJ1-1; D is ambiguous. This CDR3 has 13 residues. Germline lookup yields CDR1 MDHEN and CDR2 SYDVKM. V lost 5 bases and J 0 bases, leaving 7 bases between the germline ends. CDR3 sequence reads: CASSPTLNTEAFF. The CDR3 coding sequence is TGTGCCAGCAGTCCTACCCTGAACACTGAAGCTTTCTTT.

This chain uses TRBV19 with TRBJ1-5, with unresolved D. This CDR3 has 17 residues. V shed 5 bases and J shed 0 bases, with 17 bases lying between them. Germline assignment: CDR1 LNHDA and CDR2 SQIVND (reference sequence). CDR3 residues: CASSPGLVRYSNQPQHF. The CDR3 DNA sequence: TGTGCCAGTAGTCCCGGGTTAGTAAGGTATAGCAATCAGCCCCAGCATTTT.

The CDR3 loop reads CASSLLKGTYNEQFF. In DNA, the CDR3 is TGCGCCAGCAGCCTTCTCAAAGGGACTTACAATGAGCAGTTCTTC. This chain uses TRBV4-3 with TRBJ2-1; possibly TRBD2 for D (6 bases). This CDR3 comprises 15 residues. Trimming stripped 4 bases from V and 4 bases from J, with 14 bases between. In germline, CDR1 is LGHNA, CDR2 YSLEER.

The CDR3 here is CASSQDRWSNYGYTF. The CDR3 bases are TGCGCCAGCAGCCAAGATCGTTGGTCTAACTATGGCTACACCTTC. The rearrangement joins TRBV4-3 to TRBJ1-2; D gene uncertain. The CDR3 length is 15 residues. The germline gives CDR1 LGHNA, CDR2 YSLEER. V dropped 0 bases and J dropped 0 bases, with 8 bases sitting between them.

This clone came up a few times. The V call is TRBV5-8, the J call TRBJ1-4; TRBD1 might be the D (6 bases). Germline V gene lookup returns CDR1 SGHTS and CDR2 YDEGEE. Between the trimmed V and J ends, which lost 3 bases and 7 bases, there was a span of 16 bases. The CDR3 loop spans 15 amino acids. CDR3 residues: CASSWGQGPFEKLFF. For the CDR3, the DNA is TGTGCCAGCAGCTGGGGGCAGGGGCCGTTTGAAAAACTGTTTTTT.

The chain's CDR3 is CASSQDSLDTDSGNTIYF. The CDR3 coding sequence is TGTGCCAGCAGCCAAGACTCCCTTGACACTGACTCTGGAAACACCATATATTTT. The V call is TRBV4-2, the J call TRBJ1-3; D uncertain. CDR3 length: 18 amino acids. V was clipped by 0 bases and J by 0 bases, with 15 bases between them. Germline values: CDR1 LGHNA, CDR2 YNFKEQ.

This chain joins TRBV7-6 and TRBJ2-1, with D perhaps matching TRBD1 or TRBD2 (5 bases each). The CDR3 extends over 16 amino acids. The germline V gene encodes CDR1 SGHVS and CDR2 FNYEAQ. V lost 2 bases and J 0 bases, leaving 11 bases between the germline ends. The CDR3 here is CASSLLAGLSYNEQFF. The CDR3 coding sequence is TGTGCCAGCAGCTTACTAGCAGGGCTCTCCTACAATGAGCAGTTCTTC.

The chain uses TRBV4-1 and TRBJ2-1, with D maybe TRBD1 (5 bases). Trimming stripped 1 base from V and 6 bases from J, with 13 bases between. This CDR3 is built from 15 residues. The V gene's germline CDR1 is MGHRA and CDR2 YSYEKL. CDR3 amino acids: CASSQGKGFGNEQFF. CDR3 bases: TGCGCCAGCAGCCAAGGCAAGGGGTTTGGCAATGAGCAGTTCTTC.

The J gene is TRBJ2-7, the V gene TRBV19, with a possible D match to TRBD1 (6 bases). The CDR3 totals 14 residues. Trimming removed 3 bases from V and 0 bases from J, with 9 bases in between. Germline-derived CDR1 and CDR2 are LNHDA and SQIVND (reference sequence). CDR3 coding DNA: TGTGCCAGTAGTATTAACAGGGACTCCTACGAGCAGTACTTC. Residues: CASSINRDSYEQYF.

This sequence joins TRBV6-1 and TRBJ2-1; D is perhaps TRBD1 (6 bases). The CDR3 contains 11 residues. Trimming removed 4 bases at V and 12 bases at J, with 10 bases between. The germline gives CDR1 MNHNS, CDR2 SASEGT. The CDR3 region is CASSGGQVQFF. CDR3 nucleotide sequence: TGTGCCAGCAGTGGGGGACAAGTGCAGTTCTTC.

This chain links TRBV11-2 with TRBJ1-4; no firm D call. Germline CDR1 and CDR2: SGHAT and FQNNGV. The ends were cut back, 3 bases at V and 11 bases at J, with 22 bases in the middle. The CDR3 is 16 residues long. Written as DNA, the CDR3 is TGTGCCAGCAGCTTGTTAGTTCTCCCGCCGAAGGAGAAACTGTTTTTT. Encoded protein: CASSLLVLPPKEKLFF.

The rearrangement joins TRBV4-3 to TRBJ1-2, with unresolved D. CDR3 length: 15 residues. Between the trimmed V and J ends, which lost 0 bases and 5 bases, there was a span of 13 bases. The germline V gene encodes CDR1 LGHNA and CDR2 YSLEER. The CDR3 DNA is TGCGCCAGCAGCCAAGAGGGAGATATGAGATATGGCTACACCTTC. Protein product: CASSQEGDMRYGYTF.

The chain is built from TRBV29-1 and TRBJ2-7, with 12 bases identical to TRBD2. Per germline, CDR1 SQVTM and CDR2 ANQGSEA. V lost 6 bases, J lost 1 base, and 22 bases stayed unmatched. The CDR3 totals 20 residues. CDR3 sequence reads: CSVLGTANPTSGGPSYEQYF. CDR3 in DNA: TGCAGCGTACTCGGGACAGCGAACCCGACTAGCGGGGGACCTTCCTACGAGCAGTACTTC.